One sample yielded the 29 T cell receptor beta chains listed below, sequenced in a study of T cell clonality in common variable immunodeficiency. TCRdb keeps only in-frame clones here, not all; method: immunoSEQ multiplex PCR. The sample shows about 52,000 clones, none of them appearing just once. Sequenced material: peripheral blood mononuclear cells. The receptors originated from a person aged 18-70 years in good health.

This clone was seen ten or more times. The read gets to within 3 residues of the CDR3 end, and the germline J gene fills in the rest. The gene calls are TRBV19 and TRBJ2-3, with TRBD2 matching over 9 bases. The V gene's germline CDR1 is LNHDA and CDR2 SQIVND (reference sequence). V lost 6 bases to trimming and J lost 1 base; unmatched junction nucleotides: 5. This CDR3 spans 15 amino acids. The CDR3: CASRTTSGGTDTQYF. The part of the CDR3 DNA that was read is TGTGCCAGTAGAACGACTAGCGGAGGCACAGATACG.

This clone has ten or more counts. The CDR3 is cut off 3 residues early in the read; its end comes from the germline J gene. V gene TRBV20-1 combines with J gene TRBJ2-1; 9 bases map to TRBD2. Germline CDR1 DFQATT, CDR2 SNEGSKA (reference sequence). V shed 5 bases, J shed 8 bases, and the junction held 10 bases outside the gene matches. The CDR3 is 14 amino acids. The CDR3 bases that were read are TGCAGTGCTGAACACCCCGGGACTAGCCATGAG. Amino acids: CSAEHPGTSHE. The CDR3 reads in full as CSAEHPGTSHEQFF.

This clone has at least ten counts. CDR3 DNA (partial): TGTGCCAGCAATAAACTAGCGGGAGAAAAAAGCGGGGAG. Translating gives CASNKLAGEKSGE. The entire CDR3 protein is CASNKLAGEKSGELFF. The chain employs TRBV28 and TRBJ2-2; TRBD2 matches 11 bases. The CDR3 end falls 3 residues outside the read, so it is completed with the germline J gene. V was clipped by 7 bases and J by 7 bases; unmatched bases: 11. This CDR3 spans 16 amino acids. In germline, CDR1 is MDHEN, CDR2 SYDVKM.

This clone was observed a handful of times. The read terminates 3 residues before the CDR3 end, so the remaining end is supplied by the germline J gene. V gene TRBV4-2 combines with J gene TRBJ2-5; weak D call: TRBD2 (5 bases). From germline, CDR1 is LGHNA and CDR2 YNFKEQ. Between the trimmed V and J ends, which lost 3 bases and 4 bases, there was a span of 18 bases. The CDR3 runs 16 residues. CDR3 sequence reads: CASSQGQLLEGETQYF. CDR3 DNA (partial): TGTGCCAGCAGCCAGGGCCAGCTACTAGAGGGAGAGACC.

The sample holds many counts of this clone. The CDR3 end is not reached by the read, which stops 3 residues before it; the germline J gene fills it in. Distinct nucleotide sequences in the sample also encode this CDR3. The chain couples TRBV5-1 to TRBJ2-5; TRBD2 is a possible D gene (7 bases). CDR1 and CDR2 (germline): SGHRS, YFSETQ. The V and J ends lost 5 bases and 3 bases respectively, with 17 bases between them. The CDR3 is 15 residues long. CDR3 DNA, as far as it was read: TGCGCCAGCAGACCCGGAACAGGGAGGGAAGAGACC. Amino acids: CASRPGTGREET. The whole CDR3 reads CASRPGTGREETQYF.

This clone was recorded at least ten times. The read terminates 3 residues ahead of where the CDR3 ends, so the germline J gene completes it. The J gene is TRBJ1-4, the V gene TRBV12-3 or TRBV12-4; 7 bases are a match to TRBD1. The CDR3 is made up of 14 amino acids. The trim removed 3 bases at V and 4 bases at J, leaving 2 bases unmatched. The CDR3 spells CASSFGTVNEKLFF. CDR3 DNA (partial): TGTGCCAGCAGTTTCGGGACAGTTAATGAAAAA.

The sample holds many counts of this clone. The read ends 3 residues before the CDR3 terminus; that terminus is restored from the germline J gene. V usage is TRBV7-2 and J usage is TRBJ2-1, with 10 bases matching TRBD1. Germline CDR1 and CDR2: SGHTA and FQGNSA. Trimming cost V 0 bases and J 1 base; bases outside gene matches: 6. The CDR3 is 18 residues long. CDR3 sequence reads: CASSLALSGQGSYNEQFF. Partial CDR3 DNA: TGTGCCAGCAGCTTAGCATTGTCGGGACAGGGGTCCTACAATGAG.

This clone was counted many times. The read stops 3 residues short of the end of the CDR3; the missing end is completed from the germline J gene. V is TRBV9 and J is TRBJ2-4; 11 bases are shared with TRBD1. Germline lookup yields CDR1 SGDLS and CDR2 YYNGEE. V gave up 3 bases and J gave up 5 bases; unmatched junction bases: 4. The CDR3 covers 15 residues. The covered CDR3 bases are TGTGCCAGCAGCGACCCGGACAGGGGGCAAAACATT. Translating it yields CASSDPDRGQNI. The complete CDR3 sequence is CASSDPDRGQNIQYF. Variable domain in full (rest from reference TRBV9 and TRBJ2-4): DSGVTQTPKHLITATGQRVTLRCSPRSGDLSVYWYQQSLDQGLQFLIQYYNGEERAKGNILERFSAQQFPDLHSELNLSSLELGDSALYFCASSDPDRGQNIQYFGAGTRLSVL.

In regard to this clone: The CDR3 goes on 3 residues after the read ends, and that part is filled in from the germline J gene. The chain combines TRBV19 with TRBJ1-2; D not certain. The CDR3 runs 14 residues. Germline loops: CDR1 LNHDA, CDR2 SQIVND (reference sequence). The CDR3 DNA, read in part, is TGTGCCAGGAGTGTCGACGAACCCACAGATACC. Encoded protein: CARSVDEPTDT. The full CDR3 reads CARSVDEPTDTYTF.

This clone was detected many times. The read halts 3 residues ahead of the CDR3 end, with the missing end drawn from the germline J gene. The V and J genes are TRBV18 and TRBJ2-2; 9 bases are a match to TRBD2. Germline V gene sequence: CDR1 KGHSH, CDR2 LQKENI. The CDR3 loop spans 16 amino acids. Losses at the gene ends were 4 bases for V and 0 bases for J; bases not matched to a gene: 3. The part of the CDR3 DNA that was read is TGTGCCAGCTCACACCCTAGCGGGACGAACACCGGGGAG. It specifies CASSHPSGTNTGE. The entire CDR3 reads CASSHPSGTNTGELFF.

This clone showed up many times. The read halts 3 residues ahead of the CDR3 end, with the missing end drawn from the germline J gene. This chain connects TRBV19 to TRBJ2-5; D is perhaps TRBD2 (6 bases). V was trimmed by 4 bases and J by 0 bases, leaving 21 bases between them. The CDR3 consists of 18 residues. The V gene's germline CDR1 is LNHDA and CDR2 SQIVND (reference sequence). CDR3 DNA, as far as it was read: TGTGCCAGTAGTACGGGGGTGAAGGGCGGGGCAGACCAAGAGACC. Amino acids: CASSTGVKGGADQET. The whole CDR3 protein is CASSTGVKGGADQETQYF. The variable domain in full, completed from reference TRBV19 and TRBJ2-5, reads DGGITQSPKYLFRKEGQNVTLSCEQNLNHDAMYWYRQDPGQGLRLIYYSQIVNDFQKGDIAEGYSVSREKKESFPLTVTSAQKNPTAFYLCASSTGVKGGADQETQYFGPGTRLLVL.

This clone was seen at least ten times. The sequence runs out 3 residues before the end of the CDR3; the remainder is reconstructed from the germline J gene. V and J are TRBV6-9 and TRBJ1-5; perhaps TRBD1 as D (5 bases). This CDR3 spans 18 amino acids. Germline values: CDR1 MNHGY, CDR2 SVAAGI. Trimming removed 0 bases at V and 7 bases at J, with 22 bases between. CDR3 residues: CASSYSDPARQTWQPQHF. CDR3 bases read: TGTGCCAGCAGTTATTCTGATCCCGCTCGACAGACTTGGCAGCCC.

The table lists this clone with many counts. The CDR3 end falls 3 residues outside the read, so it is completed with the germline J gene. The chain is built from TRBV20-1 and TRBJ2-3, with 14 bases matching TRBD2. The CDR3 is 15 amino acids. In germline, CDR1 is DFQATT, CDR2 SNEGSKA (reference sequence). With V trimmed by 5 bases and J by 4 bases, 5 bases remained unmatched. The part of the CDR3 DNA that was read is TGCAGTGCTGAGGGACTAGCGGGGGAGCCAGATACG. Protein product: CSAEGLAGEPDT. The complete CDR3 protein is CSAEGLAGEPDTQYF.

This clone showed up many times. The CDR3 is cut off 3 residues early in the read; its end comes from the germline J gene. V and J are TRBV7-6 and TRBJ2-1; 9 bases are a match to TRBD2. The V gene end was trimmed by 1 base and the J gene end by 8 bases; junction bases not matched to a gene: 9. Germline CDR1 and CDR2: SGHVS and FNYEAQ. This CDR3 contains 16 residues. The CDR3 DNA, read in part, is TGTGCCAGCAGCTTAGAGGCGGGCGGGAGGGTCGATGAG. Translating it yields CASSLEAGGRVDE. The complete CDR3 protein is CASSLEAGGRVDEQFF.

Many counts were recorded for this clone. From the germline J gene comes the end of the CDR3, since the read stops 3 residues before it. V usage is TRBV10-1 and J usage is TRBJ2-3, with a tentative D call TRBD1 (6 bases). CDR3 length: 13 amino acids. The V gene's germline CDR1 is WNHNN and CDR2 SYGVQD (reference sequence). With 8 bases removed from V and 8 bases from J, the gap between germline ends came to 17 bases. The CDR3 loop is CASADPTGFTQYF. The CDR3 bases that were read are TGCGCCAGCGCCGACCCGACAGGATTTACG.

A note on this clone: Compared with germline, one end of the junction differs, possibly owing to a read error. Read sequence stops 3 residues before the CDR3 end, and the germline J gene provides the missing end. This sequence joins TRBV7-9 and TRBJ2-3; 7 nucleotides match TRBD1. The CDR3 is 13 amino acids. The germline CDR1 and CDR2 sequences are SEHNR and FQNEAQ (reference sequence). This CDR3 is CSSSPGTEETQYF. The sequenced CDR3 bases are TGTTCCAGCAGCCCCGGGACAGAAGAGACG.

In its sample, this clone was seen many times. The read gets to within 3 residues of the CDR3 end, and the germline J gene fills in the rest. The rearrangement uses TRBV7-3 and TRBJ2-1, with D possibly matching TRBD2 (6 bases). CDR3 length: 15 residues. Trimming left V 3 bases short and J 0 bases short, with 9 bases between. CDR1 is SGHTA, CDR2 FQGTGA, per germline. The CDR3 reads CASSFSGTSYNEQFF. The sequenced part of the CDR3 DNA is TGTGCCAGCAGCTTTAGCGGAACCTCCTACAATGAG.

This clone was detected a few times. Read data end 3 residues before the CDR3 end; the end is taken from the germline J gene. The rearrangement links TRBV30 to TRBJ1-5; possibly TRBD1 for D (5 bases). This CDR3 region has 15 residues. With 2 bases removed from V and 2 bases from J, the gap between germline ends came to 13 bases. Per the germline V gene, CDR1 is GTSNPN and CDR2 is SVGIG (reference sequence). The CDR3 loop reads CAWSKGDSRNQPQHF. CDR3 DNA, as far as it was read: TGTGCCTGGAGTAAGGGTGACAGTCGCAATCAGCCC.

This clone was found many times. Read sequence stops 3 residues before the CDR3 end, and the germline J gene provides the missing end. This chain connects TRBV7-9 to TRBJ2-2; 7 positions agree with TRBD1. Germline V gene lookup returns CDR1 SEHNR and CDR2 FQNEAQ (reference sequence). The ends lost 10 bases at V and 2 bases at J; junction bases unmatched: 7. The CDR3 spans 14 residues. The CDR3 loop is CAIPGQLNTGELFF. The sequenced CDR3 bases are TGTGCCATACCGGGACAGTTAAACACCGGGGAG.

This clone has at least ten counts. The missing CDR3 end, 3 residues past where the read stops, is filled in from the germline J gene. The rearrangement uses TRBV7-9 and TRBJ2-1; D might be TRBD2 (5 bases). Germline V gives CDR1 SEHNR, CDR2 FQNEAQ (reference sequence). Trimming shortened V by 2 bases and J by 8 bases, and 10 bases separated the two germline ends. The CDR3 is made up of 13 amino acids. CDR3: CASSLRAGDEQFF. CDR3 DNA (partial): TGTGCCAGCAGCTTAAGGGCGGGCGATGAG.

As regards this clone: The read comes to an end 3 residues before the CDR3 does, leaving the germline J gene to fill in the end. The rearrangement joins TRBV10-3 to TRBJ2-7; 14 bases map to TRBD2. V was pared by 10 bases and J by 5 bases, with 4 bases of the junction left unmatched. This CDR3 comprises 13 residues. CDR1 ENHRY and CDR2 SYGVKD come from the germline V gene. The CDR3 sequence is CATGGLAGDEQYF. The CDR3 DNA, read in part, is TGTGCCACGGGGGGACTAGCGGGAGACGAG.

This clone was picked up a small number of times. The CDR3 end is not reached by the read, which stops 3 residues before it; the germline J gene fills it in. J is TRBJ2-7 and V is TRBV23-1; maybe TRBD2 (6 bases). TRBV23-1 is given ORF status, its function remaining uncertain. This CDR3 has 15 amino acids. The V and J ends lost 6 bases and 4 bases respectively, with 19 bases between them. Incomplete CDR3 DNA: TGCGCCAGCAGCTTCGGGACTCAAACGTGTTACGAG. As protein: CASSFGTQTCYE. The CDR3 as a whole reads CASSFGTQTCYEQYF.

The sample holds a few counts of this clone. The read gets to within 3 residues of the CDR3 end, and the germline J gene fills in the rest. The chain combines TRBV20-1 with TRBJ1-1, with D hard to call. V lost 3 bases and J 3 bases, leaving 11 bases between the germline ends. Germline V lookup: CDR1 DFQATT, CDR2 SNEGSKA (reference sequence). The CDR3 runs to 13 residues. CDR3 bases read: TGCAGTGCTAGTGAGCCGTATGACACTGAA. This sequence encodes CSASEPYDTE. The complete CDR3 sequence is CSASEPYDTEAFF.

Concerning this clone itself: Read data end 3 residues before the CDR3 end; the end is taken from the germline J gene. This CDR3 is also generated by other DNA sequences in the sample. V usage is TRBV19 and J usage is TRBJ1-3; 10 nucleotides line up with TRBD1. Germline trimming cut 6 bases from V and 4 bases from J; bases unmatched to any gene: 9. This CDR3 is built from 16 residues. Germline V lookup: CDR1 LNHDA, CDR2 SQIVND (reference sequence). The CDR3 protein is CASSPPGTGDGNTIYF. Partial CDR3 DNA: TGTGCCAGTAGCCCCCCCGGGACAGGGGACGGAAACACC.

The table lists this clone with many counts. The CDR3 extends 3 residues past the end of the read, so its final part is completed from the germline J gene. The chain combines TRBV18 with TRBJ2-2; D gene unclear. Trimming removed 3 bases at V and 3 bases at J, with 11 bases between. The CDR3 runs to 15 residues. Germline V CDR1 and CDR2: KGHSH, LQKENI. This CDR3 reads CASSPRQVDTGELFF. CDR3 DNA (partial): TGTGCCAGCTCACCCCGGCAGGTGGACACCGGGGAG. Full variable domain (missing parts from reference TRBV18 and TRBJ2-2): NAGVMQNPRHLVRRRGQEARLRCSPMKGHSHVYWYRQLPEEGLKFMVYLQKENIIDESGMPKERFSAEFPKEGPSILRIQQVVRGDSAAYFCASSPRQVDTGELFFGEGSRLTVL.

This clone was seen ten or more times. The DNA ends 3 residues before the CDR3 does, and the rest of the CDR3 is filled in from the germline J gene. This chain joins TRBV7-3 and TRBJ2-3; D call uncertain. In germline, CDR1 is SGHTA, CDR2 FQGTGA. The ends were cut back, 1 base at V and 6 bases at J, with 8 bases in the middle. This CDR3 comprises 13 residues. CDR3 sequence reads: CASSLKSPDTQYF. CDR3 bases read: TGTGCCAGCAGCTTAAAGAGCCCCGATACG.

At least ten counts were recorded for this clone. The DNA ends 3 residues before the CDR3 does, and the rest of the CDR3 is filled in from the germline J gene. The V call is TRBV18, the J call TRBJ1-5; D might be TRBD1 (5 bases). Germline V lookup: CDR1 KGHSH, CDR2 LQKENI. CDR3 size: 15 residues. V was shortened by 1 base and J by 5 bases, with 12 bases between the two germline ends. The sequenced CDR3 bases are TGTGCCAGCTCACCACTTGGGGGGGAGTATCAGCCC. It specifies CASSPLGGEYQP. The full-length CDR3 reads as CASSPLGGEYQPQHF.

This clone was observed at least ten times. From the germline J gene comes the end of the CDR3, since the read stops 3 residues before it. This chain connects TRBV7-3 to TRBJ2-7; no clear D. The CDR3 contains 15 residues. Trimming shortened V by 1 base and J by 0 bases, and 10 bases separated the two germline ends. The germline CDR1 and CDR2 sequences are SGHTA and FQGTGA. CDR3 bases read: TGTGCCAGCAGCTTAAGCGGAGAGATCTCCTACGAG. It specifies CASSLSGEISYE. The full CDR3 protein is CASSLSGEISYEQYF.

This clone has ten or more counts. CDR3 bases read: TGTGCCAGCAGTTCGAGGGGGGGTGAG. Translation: CASSSRGGE. The entire CDR3 protein is CASSSRGGEQFF. The chain couples TRBV6-2 or TRBV6-3 to TRBJ2-1, with D possibly matching TRBD2 (7 bases). The read terminates 3 residues ahead of where the CDR3 ends, so the germline J gene completes it. From germline, CDR1 is MNHEY and CDR2 SVGEGT. V was shortened by 4 bases and J by 9 bases, with 10 bases between the two germline ends. The CDR3 has 12 residues.